This T cell receptor beta chain originates from a study of Graves' ophthalmopathy and Graves' hyperthyroidism. Looking at the study overall: Researchers obtained peripheral blood at initial diagnosis, before any treatment had begun.

From RNA, the CDR3 regions of TCR beta chains were amplified and sequenced. Amplification began with first-round RT-PCR using HTBI primers, then second-round multiplex PCR was performed. TCRdb processed the multiplex PCR reads anew with MiXCR; each CDR3 protein has one entry. This sample has roughly 610,000 distinct CDR3 sequences, with about 20% found just once. Trimming removed 6 bases at V and 1 base at J, with 19 bases between. The length of the CDR3 is 16 residues. Germline CDR1 is MNHNS and CDR2 is SASEGT. Pregnant or lactating patients and those with other autoimmune diseases or uncontrolled infections were excluded. The study's findings and limits: Separation of ophthalmopathy from stable hyperthyroidism was achieved by a 13-signature model, at 85% to 90% sensitivity and around 81% specificity. Most thyroid-expanded clonotypes exceeding 0.001 frequency were also found in blood.

The sample holds one count of this clonotype. Its cognate antigen is unknown. Sequences were obtained from peripheral blood. This clonotype originated in a woman in her late teens or twenties with stable Graves' hyperthyroidism. Some clones in this sample may be carry-over from other donors' samples. The chain recombines TRBV6-1 with TRBJ2-7, with no clear D. The CDR3 loop is CASRSITPASSYEQYF. CDR3 in DNA: TGTGCCAGCAGAAGTATTACCCCGGCTTCGTCCTACGAGCAGTACTTC.